The rows below give T cell receptor beta chains drawn from one sample of a study of post-analysis software for immune sequencing data. TCRdb fed the PCR reads into MiXCR, producing one record per CDR3 protein. Seen here are fewer than 900,000 distinct CDR3 sequences, 40% to 55% observed once, and the top ten hold 4.9%. Material: blood. Receptors were obtained from a girl aged 10 to 17 with multiple sclerosis. Both conserved end residues are part of each CDR3. A D gene is named only where the DNA matches it firmly. Size is omitted from some rows. Given values are once, few, many or a class for expanded clones.

.	TRBD1	TRBV7-8	TRBJ2-1	CASSLWTGDNEQFF	TGTGCCAGCAGCTTATGGACAGGGGACAATGAGCAGTTCTTC
.	.	TRBV6-1	TRBJ1-2	CAIPVGFTGNYGYTF	TGTGCCATTCCAGTGGGGTTTACAGGGAACTATGGCTACACCTTC
.	.	TRBV5-4	TRBJ2-3	CASSPGLLAGADTQYF	TGTGCCAGCAGCCCTGGACTCTTAGCTGGGGCAGATACGCAGTATTTT
few	TRBD1	TRBV6-5	TRBJ2-6	CASSYSTGDPVSGANVLTF	TGTGCCAGCAGTTACTCGACAGGGGACCCCGTCTCTGGGGCCAACGTCCTGACTTTC
.	.	TRBV7-8	TRBJ2-7	CTSSFDSTPPYHEQYF	TGTACCAGCAGCTTTGACTCCACACCCCCATATCACGAGCAGTACTTC
.	TRBD2	TRBV27	TRBJ2-3	CASIAGGGTDTQYF	TGTGCCAGCATCGCGGGAGGAGGGACAGATACGCAGTATTTT
.	.	TRBV6-4	TRBJ1-2	CASSGRPPNYGYTF	TGTGCCAGCAGTGGCCGACCTCCTAACTATGGCTACACCTTC
.	TRBD2	TRBV25-1	TRBJ2-1	CASSASGKNNEQFF	TGTGCCAGCAGTGCTAGCGGGAAGAACAATGAGCAGTTCTTC
.	.	TRBV20-1	TRBJ2-1	CSAVGGVPNNEQFF	TGCAGTGCCGTTGGTGGGGTACCGAACAATGAGCAGTTCTTC
.	TRBD2	TRBV7-9	TRBJ2-1	CASSSSGSPSYNEQFF	TGTGCCAGCAGCTCTAGCGGGAGCCCCTCCTACAATGAGCAGTTCTTC
.	TRBD1	TRBV15	TRBJ2-1	CASSVGQGYEQFF	TGTGCCTCCAGCGTAGGACAGGGGTATGAGCAGTTCTTC
.	.	TRBV24-1	TRBJ1-5	CATSARSNQPQHF	TGTGCCACCAGTGCCAGAAGCAATCAGCCCCAGCATTTT
few	.	TRBV20-1	TRBJ2-1	CSARELAHEQFF	TGCAGTGCTAGAGAGCTAGCCCATGAGCAGTTCTTC
.	.	TRBV12-3/TRBV12-4	TRBJ1-4	CASSLLGRGYEKRFF	TGTGCCAGCAGTTTACTCGGCAGGGGCTATGAAAAACGGTTTTTT
few	.	TRBV28	TRBJ2-7	CASRAGATNYEQYF	TGTGCCAGCAGGGCGGGGGCGACCAACTACGAGCAGTACTTC
.	.	TRBV29-1	TRBJ1-2	CSVGGTNGYTF	TGCAGCGTTGGGGGGACAAATGGCTACACCTTC